This record covers a single TCR beta chain. The authors' processing: Amplified reference gene primers provided the basis for estimating nucleated cell counts. Using immunoSEQ multiplex PCR, the repertoire was profiled, and TCRdb retains in-frame clones only, with some absent. The V and J calls and clone size were taken over from that table, and D and trimming were inferred from the DNA. This sample has about 140,000 clones; around 87% occur once, and the top ten carry 5% to 6%. This entry is derived from a study of blood T cell repertoires in COVID-19. Study context: Samples of COVID-19 (acute and convalescent) were obtained from the United States, Italy and Spain. Sources were T cells, B-cell-depleted T cells, or PBMCs; the material itself was cDNA or gDNA.

The V gene lost 3 bases and the J gene lost 10 bases, with 10 bases spanning the gap. The CDR3 spans 13 residues. The sample consisted of peripheral blood. The V gene is TRBV12-3 or TRBV12-4, the J gene TRBJ1-6; TRBD1 is a possible D gene (6 bases). This TCR was sampled from a human donor in a cohort sampled during active COVID-19. CDR3 sequence reads: CASSFQGNSPLHF. CDR3 sequence (DNA): TGTGCCAGCAGTTTCCAGGGGAACTCACCCCTCCACTTT.